This T cell receptor (beta chain) was identified in a study of shared clonotypes between healthy human individuals. Study observations and caveats: Clonotype sharing across four donors was observed for around 4.8% of naive CD4 clonotypes. Generation probability values for non-shared clonotypes were lower than those for clonotypes shared by all four donors.

The germline gives CDR1 SGHRS, CDR2 YFSETQ. CDR3 length: 14 residues. The V segment lost 4 bases and the J segment 4 bases; nucleotides outside the gene matches: 7. Assay: immunoSEQ multiplex PCR; the TCRdb copy retains only in-frame clones and omits some. This sample carries about 2.4 million clones, 93% of them seen once, and the ten largest clones take around 0.4%. The donors were all Caucasian adults (living in Nashville, Tennessee). The study separated CD4+ cells into CD45RA+ naive and CD45RA-negative memory subsets. On this clone: As yet, its antigen is unknown.

This receptor was taken from a man aged 18 to 30 in good health. Some clones in this sample may be carry-over from other donors' samples. The V and J genes are TRBV5-1 and TRBJ1-2; 7 nucleotides agree with TRBD1. Sequencing was performed on naive CD4+ T cells from PBMCs. The subset here: CD45RA+ positively selected. Written as DNA, the CDR3 is TGCGCCAGCAGCGCCCAACAGGGGATCTATGGCTACACCTTC. This encodes CASSAQQGIYGYTF.